This entry features one TCR beta chain sequence. Its specificity is unknown. The data were taken from a study of T cells in localized non-small cell lung cancer. Only in-frame clones appear in the TCRdb table, and some are missing; sequencing was by immunoSEQ multiplex PCR. There are 15,000 to 20,000 clones in the sample; about 89% occur only once, and approximately 4% lies in the top ten. Study findings and constraints: Longer overall survival accompanied higher blood T cell density. Highest T cell clonality was seen in uninvolved adjacent lung, surpassing that measured in tumor. Median detection of top 100 tumor clones in adjacent lung was 57 clones. Because researchers sequenced only one region of the tumor, heterogeneity is still possible.

The sequence was obtained from a male donor at least 60 years old with stage II squamous cell lung carcinoma. The input for sequencing was peripheral blood, taken before any cancer treatment.

The CDR3 region has the DNA TGTGCCAGCAGCGACGGGACTAGCGCAGACTACGAGCAGTACTTC. This encodes CASSDGTSADYEQYF. The chain recombines TRBV7-9 with TRBJ2-7; 10 nucleotides agree with TRBD2. The CDR3 extends over 15 amino acids. The V and J ends lost 5 bases and 3 bases, in that order; junction bases with no gene match: 7. The V gene's germline CDR1 is SEHNR and CDR2 FQNEAQ (reference sequence).